This entry lists 2 T cell receptor beta chains sequenced from one sample in a study of somatic mutations in cytotoxic T cells in rheumatoid arthritis. Method: immunoSEQ multiplex PCR; TCRdb's copy keeps in-frame clones and lacks some. There are roughly 2,500 clones in the sample; almost 85% occur only once, and 40% to 45% lies in the top ten. Sequences were obtained from CD8+ T cells sorted from blood. These receptors all stem from an adult with rheumatoid arthritis.

The chain uses TRBV27 and TRBJ1-5; a possible D gene is TRBD1 (6 bases). This CDR3 spans 16 amino acids. Germline CDR1 is MNHEY and CDR2 is SMNVEV (reference sequence). With 5 bases removed from V and 11 bases from J, the gap between germline ends came to 25 bases. Here the CDR3 reads CASSPWTALGQSAQHF. CDR3 DNA: TGTGCCAGCAGTCCCTGGACAGCCCTGGGGCAATCAGCCCAGCATTTT.

The chain is built from TRBV28 and TRBJ2-7, with 10 bases matching TRBD2. Germline CDR1 reads MDHEN; CDR2 reads SYDVKM. V lost 3 bases and J lost 3; bases outside the gene matches: 8. This CDR3 is built from 16 residues. The CDR3 nucleotides read TGTGCCAGCAGTTTTTTACTAGCGGGGTGGGGCTACGAGCAGTACTTC. The encoded protein is CASSFLLAGWGYEQYF. Variable domain in full (rest from reference TRBV28 and TRBJ2-7): DVKVTQSSRYLVKRTGEKVFLECVQDMDHENMFWYRQDPGLGLRLIYFSYDVKMKEKGDIPEGYSVSREKKERFSLILESASTNQTSMYLCASSFLLAGWGYEQYFGPGTRLTVT.